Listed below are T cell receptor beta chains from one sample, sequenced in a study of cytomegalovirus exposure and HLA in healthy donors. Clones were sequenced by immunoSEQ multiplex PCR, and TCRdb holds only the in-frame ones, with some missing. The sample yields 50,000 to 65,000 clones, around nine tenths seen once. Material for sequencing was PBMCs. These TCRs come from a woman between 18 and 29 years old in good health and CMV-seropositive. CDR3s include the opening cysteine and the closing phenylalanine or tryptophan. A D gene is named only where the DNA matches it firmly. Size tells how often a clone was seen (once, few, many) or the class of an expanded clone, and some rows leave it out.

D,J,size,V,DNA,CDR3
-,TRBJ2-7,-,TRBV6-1,TGTGCCAGCAATTCTTGGACAGCGATTGCCTACGAGCAGTACTTC,CASNSWTAIAYEQYF
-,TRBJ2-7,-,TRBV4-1,TGCGCCAGCAGCCCCTCCCCCACCGCTACCTACGAGCAGTACTTC,CASSPSPTATYEQYF
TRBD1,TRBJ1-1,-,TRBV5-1,TGCGCCAGCAGTTCGTCGACAGGGGGGAACACTGAAGCTTTCTTT,CASSSSTGGNTEAFF
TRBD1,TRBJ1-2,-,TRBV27,TGTGCCAGCAGGTGGGGGACAGGGGGGGGTGTAGGCTACACCTTC,CASRWGTGGGVGYTF
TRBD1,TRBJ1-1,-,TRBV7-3,TGTGCCAGCAGCTTAACGGGGATAGGACAGGGTGGGACTGAAGCTTTCTTT,CASSLTGIGQGGTEAFF
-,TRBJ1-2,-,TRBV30,TGTGCCTGGAGTGTACGACATGCGGGTGGCTACACCTTC,CAWSVRHAGGYTF
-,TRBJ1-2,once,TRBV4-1,TGCGCCAGCAGCCAAGAAGCGGTGGGCCGACCTTATGGCTACACCTTC,CASSQEAVGRPYGYTF
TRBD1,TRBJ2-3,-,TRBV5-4,TGTGCCAGCAGCTTGGTGGGACAGGGCCCACAAAATACGCAGTATTTT,CASSLVGQGPQNTQYF
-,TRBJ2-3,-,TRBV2,TGTGCCAGCTCCGACAAACTCCTCACAGATACGCAGTATTTT,CASSDKLLTDTQYF
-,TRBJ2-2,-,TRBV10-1,TGCGCCAGCAGTGAGTCGGGACACCCCACCGGGGAGCTGTTTTTT,CASSESGHPTGELFF
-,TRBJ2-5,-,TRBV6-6,TGTGCCAGCAGTTACTCGAGGGGGACGCAAGAGACCCAGTACTTC,CASSYSRGTQETQYF
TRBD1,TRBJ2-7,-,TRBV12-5,TGTGCTAGTGGTTTGGGGGGACAGGGGAACGAGCAGTACTTC,CASGLGGQGNEQYF
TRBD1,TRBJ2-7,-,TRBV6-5,TGTGCCAGCAGTTACTCTACAGGGGCCGGAGACTACGAGCAGTACTTC,CASSYSTGAGDYEQYF
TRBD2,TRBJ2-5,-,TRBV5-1,TGCGCCAGCAGCTCAGGAGCGGGGGAAGAGACCCAGTACTTC,CASSSGAGEETQYF
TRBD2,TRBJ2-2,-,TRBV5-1,TGCGCCAGCAGCTTGACGGCGGGGGGGCGCACCGGGGAGCTGTTTTTT,CASSLTAGGRTGELFF
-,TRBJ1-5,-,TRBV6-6,TGTGCCAGCAGCCCCCACCAAGAGGTTCAGCCCCAGCATTTT,CASSPHQEVQPQHF
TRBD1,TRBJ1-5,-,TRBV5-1,TGCGCCAGCAGCCAGGACAGGGATCAGCCCCAGCATTTT,CASSQDRDQPQHF
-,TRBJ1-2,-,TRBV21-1,TGTGCCAGCAGCAAAGGAAGACTGACTGGCGGCTACACCTTC,CASSKGRLTGGYTF